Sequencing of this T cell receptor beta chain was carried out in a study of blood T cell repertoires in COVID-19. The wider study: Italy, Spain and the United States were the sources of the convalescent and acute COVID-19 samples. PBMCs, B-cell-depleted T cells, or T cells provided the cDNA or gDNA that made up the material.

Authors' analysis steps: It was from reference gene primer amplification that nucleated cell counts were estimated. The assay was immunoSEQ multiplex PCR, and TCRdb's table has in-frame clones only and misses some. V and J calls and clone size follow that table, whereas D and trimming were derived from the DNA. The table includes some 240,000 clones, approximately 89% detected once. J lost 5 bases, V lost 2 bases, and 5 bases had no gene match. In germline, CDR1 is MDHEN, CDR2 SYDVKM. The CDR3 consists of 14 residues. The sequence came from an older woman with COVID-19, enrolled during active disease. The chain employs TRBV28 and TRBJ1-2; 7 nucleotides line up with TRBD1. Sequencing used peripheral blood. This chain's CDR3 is CASSLGQARYGYTF. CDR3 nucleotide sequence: TGTGCCAGCAGTTTAGGACAGGCGCGATATGGCTACACCTTC.